This T cell receptor (beta chain) derives from a study of T-cell memory formation after mild COVID-19. Constant-segment-primed 5'RACE gave TCR alpha and TCR beta cDNA libraries with sample barcodes and UMIs. TCRdb ran MiXCR on the 5' RACE reads and lists one entry per CDR3 protein. The repertoire has tens of thousands of distinct CDR3 sequences, roughly 9.8% of them found once; the top ten carry 12%. The trim removed 5 bases at V and 5 bases at J, leaving 8 bases unmatched. The CDR3 is 14 amino acids. CDR1 is SEHNR, CDR2 FQNEAQ, per germline (reference sequence). Points on this clonotype: The antigen is undetermined.

Study-level results: Mostly located in CM and EM were contracting CD4+ clones, with contracting CD8+ clones located in EMRA. Memory from before infection featured some responding clones, which suggests cross-reactive memory joined. Contracting clones, day 15 to 85, had balanced CD4/CD8, and later expanders favored CD4+.

This chain uses TRBV7-9 with TRBJ2-5; 7 positions agree with TRBD1. The TCR originated in an adult woman who had mild COVID-19 (a few samples of this study predate the infection). Cell type and time point are not known. What was sequenced was PBMCs or a T cell subset sorted from them (not recorded which). CDR3 nucleotides: TGTGCCAGCAGCCTACTTACAGGGGATGAGACCCAGTACTTC. Its protein is CASSLLTGDETQYF.